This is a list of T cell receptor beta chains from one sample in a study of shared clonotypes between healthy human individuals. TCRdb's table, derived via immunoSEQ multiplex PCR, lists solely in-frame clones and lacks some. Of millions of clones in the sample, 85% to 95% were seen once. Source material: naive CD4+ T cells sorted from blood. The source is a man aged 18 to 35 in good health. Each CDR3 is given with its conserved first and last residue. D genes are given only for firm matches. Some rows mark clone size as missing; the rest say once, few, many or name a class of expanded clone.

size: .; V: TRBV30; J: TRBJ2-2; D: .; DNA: TGTGCCTGGAGTGTAGGCCAGGGTACGTCCGGGGAGCTGTTTTTT; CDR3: CAWSVGQGTSGELFF
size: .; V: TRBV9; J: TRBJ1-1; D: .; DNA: TGTGCCAGCAGCGTAGCACAGACGAACACTGAAGCTTTCTTT; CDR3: CASSVAQTNTEAFF
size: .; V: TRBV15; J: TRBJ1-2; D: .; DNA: TGTGCCACCAGCAGAGCTGGGGATACCTATGGCTACACCTTC; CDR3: CATSRAGDTYGYTF
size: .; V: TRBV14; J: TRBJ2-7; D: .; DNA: TGTGCCAGCAGCTTGGGACCTAGCTACGAGCAGTACTTC; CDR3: CASSLGPSYEQYF
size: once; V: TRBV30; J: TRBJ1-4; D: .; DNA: TGTGCCTGGGGGGGAGGGTGGAAAAATGAAAAACTGTTTTTT; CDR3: CAWGGGWKNEKLFF
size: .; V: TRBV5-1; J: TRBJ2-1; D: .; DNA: TGCGCCAGCAGCTTCGGGGGCTTCAATGAGCAGTTCTTC; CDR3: CASSFGGFNEQFF
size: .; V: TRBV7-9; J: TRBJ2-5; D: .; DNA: TGTGCCAGCAGCTTAAATCAAGAGACCCAGTACTTC; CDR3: CASSLNQETQYF
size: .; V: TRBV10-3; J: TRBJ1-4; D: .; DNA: TGTGCCATCACCAGCGGAACTAATGAAAAACTGTTTTTT; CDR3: CAITSGTNEKLFF
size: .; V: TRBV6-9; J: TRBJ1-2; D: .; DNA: TGTGCCAGCAGTTCCCACGCCGGGGCTGGTGGCTACACCTTC; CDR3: CASSSHAGAGGYTF
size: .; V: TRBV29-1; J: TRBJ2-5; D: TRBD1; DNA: TGCAGCGTTGAGAATGGGGCCGGGACAGAAAACTTC; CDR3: CSVENGAGTENF
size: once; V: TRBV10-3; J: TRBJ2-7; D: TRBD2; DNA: TGTGCCATGGCAATAGCGGGGGGGAGCTCCTACGAGCAGTACTTC; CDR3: CAMAIAGGSSYEQYF
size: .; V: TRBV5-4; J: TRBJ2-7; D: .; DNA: TGTGCCAGCAGCTTGGGAGGCCAAAGCTCCTACGAGCAGTACTTC; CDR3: CASSLGGQSSYEQYF
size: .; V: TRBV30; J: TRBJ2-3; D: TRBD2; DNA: TGTGCCTGGAGTCGGCGGGGGGGCCGGGGTGGTACGCAGTATTTT; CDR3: CAWSRRGGRGGTQYF
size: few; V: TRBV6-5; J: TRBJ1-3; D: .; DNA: TGTGCCAGCAGTCTGGACTCTGGAAACACCATATATTTT; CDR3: CASSLDSGNTIYF
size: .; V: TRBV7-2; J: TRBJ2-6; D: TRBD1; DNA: TGTGCCAGCAGCACAAGTTTTGGGACAGGGGAGGCTGGGGCCAACGTCCTGACTTTC; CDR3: CASSTSFGTGEAGANVLTF
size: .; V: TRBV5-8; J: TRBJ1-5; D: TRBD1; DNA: TGTGCCAGCAGCCTGGGACAGATAAATCAGCCCCAGCATTTT; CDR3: CASSLGQINQPQHF
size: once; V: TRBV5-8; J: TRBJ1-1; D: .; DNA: TGTGCCAGCAGCCCGAGGAGGGCCCAGGCTGAAGCTTTCTTT; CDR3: CASSPRRAQAEAFF
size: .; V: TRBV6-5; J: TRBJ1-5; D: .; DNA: TGTGCCAGCAGTTATATAGGGAGTAGAGGGGTGCAGCATTTT; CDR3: CASSYIGSRGVQHF
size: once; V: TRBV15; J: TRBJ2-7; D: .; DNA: TGTGCCACCAGCAGAGATCTAGGGCTAGCCTACGAGCAGTACTTC; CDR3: CATSRDLGLAYEQYF
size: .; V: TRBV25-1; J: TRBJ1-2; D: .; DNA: TGTGCCAGCAACCGGGATGGGAACTATGGCTACACCTTC; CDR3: CASNRDGNYGYTF
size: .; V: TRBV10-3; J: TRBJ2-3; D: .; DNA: TGTGCCATCAGTGAGACTGCTAGCACAGATACGCAGTATTTT; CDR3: CAISETASTDTQYF
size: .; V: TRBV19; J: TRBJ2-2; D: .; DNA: TGTGCCAGTAGTATTTTTACGAGACTAACGAACACCGGGGAGCTGTTTTTT; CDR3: CASSIFTRLTNTGELFF
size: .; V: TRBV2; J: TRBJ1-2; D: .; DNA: TGTGCCAGCAGTGACCGGGACTACCATGGCTACACCTTC; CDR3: CASSDRDYHGYTF
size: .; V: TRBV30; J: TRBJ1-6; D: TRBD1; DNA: TGTGCCTGGTCATTGACAGGGTTTAATTCACCCCTCCACTTT; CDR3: CAWSLTGFNSPLHF
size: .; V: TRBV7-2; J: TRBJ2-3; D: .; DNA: TGTGCCAGCAGCTTATTAGGGGTTTCGAACCGGGATACGCAGTATTTT; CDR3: CASSLLGVSNRDTQYF
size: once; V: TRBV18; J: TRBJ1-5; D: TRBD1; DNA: TGTGCCAGCTCACCTGGACAGGGTGGCAATCAGCCCCAGCATTTT; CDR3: CASSPGQGGNQPQHF
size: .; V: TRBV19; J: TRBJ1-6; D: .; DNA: TGTGCCAGTAGTACCACCGGAATTGGAAATTCACCCCTCCACTTT; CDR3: CASSTTGIGNSPLHF
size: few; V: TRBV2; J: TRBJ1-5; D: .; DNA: TGTGCCAGCAGTTGGGAGGGTGAACAGCCCCAGCATTTT; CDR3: CASSWEGEQPQHF
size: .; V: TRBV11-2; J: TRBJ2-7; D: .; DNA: TGTGCCAGCAGCTTAGGGCAGACGAGCTACGAGCAGTACTTC; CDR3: CASSLGQTSYEQYF
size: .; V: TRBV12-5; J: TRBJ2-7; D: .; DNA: TGTGCTAGTGGTTTGGTGCTTGGGGGGCGCGGCGAGCAGTACTTC; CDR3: CASGLVLGGRGEQYF
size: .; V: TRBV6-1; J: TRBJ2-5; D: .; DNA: TGTGCCAGCAACCGGGACCCTCTGTTTCAAGAGACCCAGTACTTC; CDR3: CASNRDPLFQETQYF
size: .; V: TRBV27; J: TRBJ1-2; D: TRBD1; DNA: TGTGCCAGCAGTTTATTGGGACAGGGGGCCCTCTATGGCTACACCTTC; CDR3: CASSLLGQGALYGYTF
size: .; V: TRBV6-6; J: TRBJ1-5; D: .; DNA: TGTGCCAGCAGGGCAGGTGGTTCTAATCAGCCCCAGCATTTT; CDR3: CASRAGGSNQPQHF
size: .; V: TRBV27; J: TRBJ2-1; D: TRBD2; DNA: TGTGCCAGCACCCCAGCGGGGGGGTTCAATGAGCAGTTCTTC; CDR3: CASTPAGGFNEQFF
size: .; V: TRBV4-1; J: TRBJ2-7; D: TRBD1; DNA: TGCGCCAGCAGCCAGGCACCGGGACAGTCCTACGAGCAGTACTTC; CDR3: CASSQAPGQSYEQYF
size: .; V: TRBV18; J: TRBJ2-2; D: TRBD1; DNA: TGTGCCAGCTCACTAACGACAGGGACCGGGGAGCTGTTTTTT; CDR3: CASSLTTGTGELFF
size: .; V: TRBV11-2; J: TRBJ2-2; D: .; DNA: TGTGCCAGCAGCTTAGATCTGGCAGGGTCGGCCGGGGAGCTGTTTTTT; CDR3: CASSLDLAGSAGELFF
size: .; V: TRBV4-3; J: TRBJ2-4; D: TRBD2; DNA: TGCGCCAGCAGCCAAGAGAGGACTAGCGGAAAGAACATTCAGTACTTC; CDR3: CASSQERTSGKNIQYF
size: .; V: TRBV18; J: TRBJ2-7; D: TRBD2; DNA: TGTGCCAGCTCAGCCCCTAGCGGGTCGTACGAGCAGTACTTC; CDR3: CASSAPSGSYEQYF
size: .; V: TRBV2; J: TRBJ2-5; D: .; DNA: TGTGCCAGCAGTTCACAGGAGACCCAGTACTTC; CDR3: CASSSQETQYF
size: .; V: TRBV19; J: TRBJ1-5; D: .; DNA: TGTGCCAGTAGTGAAACAGGTACTTGGGGCAATCAGCCCCAGCATTTT; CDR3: CASSETGTWGNQPQHF
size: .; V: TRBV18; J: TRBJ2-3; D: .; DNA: TGTGCCAGCTCACCACCGAACCTAGATACGCAGTATTTT; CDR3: CASSPPNLDTQYF
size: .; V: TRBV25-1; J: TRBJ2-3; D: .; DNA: TGTGCCAGCAGCGTGAGGGGGGGCACAGATACGCAGTATTTT; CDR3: CASSVRGGTDTQYF
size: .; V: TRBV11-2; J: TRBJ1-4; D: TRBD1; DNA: TGTGCCAGCAGCCTCTCCGGGACAGGGTTACTGTTTTTT; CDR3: CASSLSGTGLLFF